The table lists the clone carrying this T cell receptor (beta chain) with many counts. Its cognate antigen is unknown. The ends were cut back, 3 bases at V and 0 bases at J, with 10 bases in the middle. CDR1 SGHRS and CDR2 YFSETQ come from the germline V gene. This CDR3 region has 16 residues. Using its own MiXCR run on the 5' RACE reads, TCRdb lists one record per CDR3 protein. The data show 45,000 to 70,000 distinct CDR3 sequences, roughly 28% seen once. Regarding the study as a whole: The larger-cohort validation was restricted to a single TCR beta V-J rearrangement rather than whole repertoires. The TCR gene usage of tumor memory CD4+ T cells clustered together with blood and lymph node memory CD4+ cells and with lymph node naive CD4+ cells. Tumor Treg TCRs overlapped most with tumor naive CD4+ cells.

The chain carries TRBV5-1 and TRBJ2-6; no clear D. The sequenced material came from tumor-infiltrating memory CD4+ T cells sorted from the breast tumor. This sample's subset: memory CD4+ T cells, CD4+CD45RO+CD25-. The receptor was isolated from a female donor with breast cancer. The CDR3 coding sequence is TGCGCCAGCAGCTCGCTAGATAGCTCTGGGGCCAACGTCCTGACTTTC. This gives the protein CASSSLDSSGANVLTF. Drawing the rest from reference TRBV5-1 and TRBJ2-6, the complete variable domain is KAGVTQTPRYLIKTRGQQVTLSCSPISGHRSVSWYQQTPGQGLQFLFEYFSETQRNKGNFPGRFSGRQFSNSRSEMNVSTLELGDSALYLCASSSLDSSGANVLTFGAGSRLTVL.